The source of this T cell receptor beta chain is a study of regulatory T cells in long-lasting Graves disease. Study information: Those with persistent Graves' disease had received antithyroid drugs for over 5 years with positive TSH receptor antibodies.

Specified time point: persistent/refractory GD, antithyroid drugs over 5 years with positive TRAb. Extracted RNA from PBMCs served as the source of the TCR library. Patients hailed from an endocrinology department in Xi'an, China. Study conclusions and caveats: New patients shared 950 to 1,000 public clonotypes, fewer than the 2,500 to 3,500 shared by persistent patients.

Sequencing libraries for TCR beta were prepared with iRepertoire HTBI primers and Arm-PCR of CDR3 regions. TCRdb reprocessed the multiplex PCR reads with MiXCR, giving one entry per CDR3 protein. The data contain about 450,000 distinct CDR3 sequences, 23% of them singletons. This clonotype was picked up a small number of times. Its antigen is unknown. The CDR3 sequence is 12 residues long. V lost 6 bases, J lost 7 bases, and 16 bases lay in between. CDR1 is SQVTM and CDR2 is ANQGSEA in the germline V gene. The rearrangement uses TRBV29-1 and TRBJ2-7; D is perhaps TRBD2 (6 bases). The sequenced sample was peripheral blood mononuclear cells (PBMCs), obtained when the disease was refractory, from a patient treated with antithyroid drugs. This TCR came from a female donor with Graves disease. The CDR3: CSVYRDWGEQYF. Here the CDR3 DNA reads TGCAGCGTATACCGGGACTGGGGGGAGCAGTACTTC.